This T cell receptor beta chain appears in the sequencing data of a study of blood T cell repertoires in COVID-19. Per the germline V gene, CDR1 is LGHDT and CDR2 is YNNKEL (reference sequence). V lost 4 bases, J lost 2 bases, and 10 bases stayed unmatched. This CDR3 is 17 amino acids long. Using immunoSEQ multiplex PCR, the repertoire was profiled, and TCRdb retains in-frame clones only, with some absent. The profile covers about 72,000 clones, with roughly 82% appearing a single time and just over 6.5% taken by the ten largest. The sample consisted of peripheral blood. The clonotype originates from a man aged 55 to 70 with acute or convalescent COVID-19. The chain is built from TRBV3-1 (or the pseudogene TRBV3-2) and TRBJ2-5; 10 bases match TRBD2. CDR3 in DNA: TGTGCCAGCAGCCTTGACAGGAAGCGGGGGGGACAAGAGACCCAGTACTTC. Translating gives CASSLDRKRGGQETQYF.